These 11 T cell receptor beta chains originate from one sample sequenced in a study of CD8 T cells in Susac syndrome. RNA totalling about 0.45 to 1 ug underwent reverse transcription with random hexamers. Each CDR3 protein is one row after TCRdb ran MiXCR on the immunoSEQ multiplex PCR reads. The sample holds some 200,000 distinct CDR3 sequences, just under 95% seen once. Sequenced material: CD4+ T cells from PBMCs. The receptor set was obtained from a human donor in good health.

The genes are TRBV29-1 and TRBJ2-2; D tentatively reads TRBD1 or TRBD2 (5 bases each). Germline CDR1 is SQVTM and CDR2 is ANQGSEA. CDR3 length: 15 residues. V shed 2 bases and J shed 5 bases, with 15 bases lying between them. CDR3 coding DNA: TGCAGCGTTGAACACCGGGACCTCGGGACCGGGGAGCTGTTTTTT. Amino acids: CSVEHRDLGTGELFF.

This clonotype occurred once. This chain links TRBV29-1 with TRBJ2-1; no reliable D call. The CDR3 has 12 amino acids. Germline assignment: CDR1 SQVTM and CDR2 ANQGSEA. Between the trimmed V and J ends, which lost 2 bases and 3 bases, there was a span of 5 bases. CDR3 sequence reads: CSVEKGYNEQFF. For the CDR3, the DNA is TGCAGCGTTGAAAAGGGCTACAATGAGCAGTTCTTC.

The gene calls are TRBV29-1 and TRBJ2-2, with 9 bases matching TRBD1. CDR1 SQVTM and CDR2 ANQGSEA come from the germline V gene. J lost 7 bases, V lost 4 bases, and 4 bases had no gene match. The CDR3 runs to 13 residues. DNA of the CDR3: TGCAGCGTTGGACAGGGGGGAGTCGGGGAGCTGTTTTTT. Translated, it gives CSVGQGGVGELFF.

The chain recombines TRBV28 with TRBJ2-7; D gene unclear. Germline-derived CDR1 and CDR2 are MDHEN and SYDVKM. The CDR3 has 14 residues. Trimming cost V 3 bases and J 2 bases, with 11 bases left between them. The CDR3 DNA reads TGTGCCAGCAGTTTTAAGTATTCCACCTACGAGCAGTACTTC. It translates to CASSFKYSTYEQYF.

The chain carries TRBV13 and TRBJ2-5; tentatively, D is TRBD2 (6 bases). The CDR3 has 14 amino acids. Germline loops: CDR1 PRHDT, CDR2 FYEKMQ (reference sequence). V lost 6 bases and J lost 5, with 16 bases in between. CDR3: CASSRLGREETQYF. CDR3 DNA sequence: TGTGCCAGCAGTCGTCTTGGACGGGAGGAGACCCAGTACTTC.

The chain links TRBV5-1 to TRBJ2-7, with D perhaps being TRBD1 or TRBD2 (5 bases each). This CDR3 is built from 14 residues. The V and J ends lost 0 bases and 5 bases respectively, with 12 bases between them. Germline assignment: CDR1 SGHRS and CDR2 YFSETQ. This CDR3 reads CASSLGLRDHEQYF. CDR3 DNA sequence: TGCGCCAGCAGCTTGGGCCTCCGGGACCACGAGCAGTACTTC.

This chain uses TRBV27 with TRBJ1-1, with a weak D call TRBD1 (5 bases). The V gene's germline CDR1 is MNHEY and CDR2 SMNVEV (reference sequence). Between the trimmed V and J ends, which lost 4 bases and 13 bases, there was a span of 13 bases. The CDR3 is 11 residues long. The CDR3 protein is CASSYGGGIFF. DNA of the CDR3: TGTGCCAGCAGTTATGGGGGGGGTATTTTCTTT.

In DNA form, the CDR3 reads TGCAGTGCAAGACAGGGTGGCGACGAGCAGTACTTC. It translates to CSARQGGDEQYF. The chain carries TRBV20-1 and TRBJ2-7, with TRBD1 matching 7 bases. V was pared by 6 bases and J by 5 bases, with 7 bases of the junction left unmatched. There are 12 residues in the CDR3. Germline CDR1 DFQATT, CDR2 SNEGSKA (reference sequence).

The V and J genes are TRBV6-2 or TRBV6-3 and TRBJ1-2; D may be TRBD1 (5 bases). Germline-derived CDR1 and CDR2 are MNHEY and SVGEGT. The V gene lost 1 base and the J gene lost 4 bases, with 7 bases spanning the gap. The CDR3 totals 13 residues. The CDR3 sequence is CASSYFDSYGYTF. In DNA, the CDR3 is TGTGCCAGCAGTTACTTCGACAGCTATGGCTACACCTTC.

The J gene is TRBJ2-1, the V gene TRBV20-1, with D perhaps TRBD1 (5 bases). In germline, CDR1 is DFQATT, CDR2 SNEGSKA (reference sequence). The V end was cut by 6 bases, the J end by 1 base, with 10 bases between. This CDR3 has 13 amino acids. Here the CDR3 DNA reads TGCAGTGCGACCCAGGGTTCCTACAATGAGCAGTTCTTC. It codes for CSATQGSYNEQFF.

Only a few counts were recorded for this clonotype. The chain carries TRBV20-1 and TRBJ2-1, with 8 bases that match TRBD2. The CDR3 is 14 amino acids. With 4 bases clipped from V and 0 bases from J, the junction kept 2 bases outside the gene matches. Germline V lookup: CDR1 DFQATT, CDR2 SNEGSKA (reference sequence). The CDR3 nucleotides read TGCAGTGCTAAAAGCGGGAGCTCCTACAATGAGCAGTTCTTC. Encoded protein: CSAKSGSSYNEQFF.